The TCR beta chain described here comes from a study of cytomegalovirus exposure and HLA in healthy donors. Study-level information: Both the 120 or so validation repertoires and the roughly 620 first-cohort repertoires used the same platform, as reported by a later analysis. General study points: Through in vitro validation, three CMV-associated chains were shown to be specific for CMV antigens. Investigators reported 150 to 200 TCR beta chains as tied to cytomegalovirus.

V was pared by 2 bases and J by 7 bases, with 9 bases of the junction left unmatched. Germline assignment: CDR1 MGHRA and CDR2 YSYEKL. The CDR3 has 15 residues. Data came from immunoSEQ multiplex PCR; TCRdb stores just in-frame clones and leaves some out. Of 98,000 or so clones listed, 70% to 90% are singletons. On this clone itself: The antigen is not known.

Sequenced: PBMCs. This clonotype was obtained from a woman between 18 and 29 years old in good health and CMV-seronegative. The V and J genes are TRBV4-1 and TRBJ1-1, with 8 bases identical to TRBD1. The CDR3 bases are TGCGCCAGCAGCCAACGTGGGGGGACAGGTGGTGAAGCTTTCTTT. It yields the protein CASSQRGGTGGEAFF.